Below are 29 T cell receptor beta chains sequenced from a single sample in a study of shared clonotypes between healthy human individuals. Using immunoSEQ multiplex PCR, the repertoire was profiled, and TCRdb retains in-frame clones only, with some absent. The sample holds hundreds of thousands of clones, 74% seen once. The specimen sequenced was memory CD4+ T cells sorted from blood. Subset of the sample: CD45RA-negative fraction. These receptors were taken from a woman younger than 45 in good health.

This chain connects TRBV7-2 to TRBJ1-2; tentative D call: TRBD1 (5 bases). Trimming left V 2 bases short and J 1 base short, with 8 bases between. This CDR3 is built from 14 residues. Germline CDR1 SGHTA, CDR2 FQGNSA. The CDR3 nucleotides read TGTGCCAGCAGCTTATTGGGGGGTAACTATGGCTACACCTTC. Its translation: CASSLLGGNYGYTF. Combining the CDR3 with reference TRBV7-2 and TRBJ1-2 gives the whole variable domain GAGVSQSPSNKVTEKGKDVELRCDPISGHTALYWYRQSLGQGLEFLIYFQGNSAPDKSGLPSDRFSAERTGGSVSTLTIQRTQQEDSAVYLCASSLLGGNYGYTFGSGTRLTVV.

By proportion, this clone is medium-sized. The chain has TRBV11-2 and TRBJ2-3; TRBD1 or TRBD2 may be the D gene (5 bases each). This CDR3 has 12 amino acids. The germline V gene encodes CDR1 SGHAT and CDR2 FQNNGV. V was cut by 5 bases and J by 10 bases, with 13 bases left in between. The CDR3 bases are TGTGCCAGCAGCGTTGCCTTGGGGGCGCAGTATTTT. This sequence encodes CASSVALGAQYF.

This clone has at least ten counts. CDR3 bases: TGTGCCAGCAATGGCGGGGATACCAATCAGCCCCAGCATTTT. It specifies CASNGGDTNQPQHF. The chain uses TRBV6-1 and TRBJ1-5; D is uncertain. The length of the CDR3 is 14 residues. Germline V gene lookup returns CDR1 MNHNS and CDR2 SASEGT. With 7 bases removed from V and 3 bases from J, the gap between germline ends came to 13 bases.

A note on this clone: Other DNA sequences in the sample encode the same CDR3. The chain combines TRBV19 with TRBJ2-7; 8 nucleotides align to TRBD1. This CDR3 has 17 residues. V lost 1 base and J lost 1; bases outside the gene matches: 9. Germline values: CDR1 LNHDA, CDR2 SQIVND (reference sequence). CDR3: CASSIAAGGAGSYEQYF. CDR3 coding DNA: TGTGCCAGTAGTATAGCCGCAGGGGGCGCAGGGTCCTACGAGCAGTACTTC.

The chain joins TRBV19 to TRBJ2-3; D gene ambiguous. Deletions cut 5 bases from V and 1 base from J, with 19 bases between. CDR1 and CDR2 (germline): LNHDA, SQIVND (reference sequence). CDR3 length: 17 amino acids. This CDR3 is CASSSPWGSRGTDTQYF. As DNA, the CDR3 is TGTGCCAGTAGTTCCCCATGGGGTAGTAGGGGCACAGATACGCAGTATTTT.

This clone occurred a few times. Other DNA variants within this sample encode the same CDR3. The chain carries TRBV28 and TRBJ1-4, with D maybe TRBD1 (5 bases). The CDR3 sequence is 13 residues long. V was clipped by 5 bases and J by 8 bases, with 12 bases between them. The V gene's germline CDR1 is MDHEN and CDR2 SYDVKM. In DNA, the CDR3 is TGTGCCAGCAGTCGCCCCCCAGGGGAAAAACTGTTTTTT. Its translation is CASSRPPGEKLFF.

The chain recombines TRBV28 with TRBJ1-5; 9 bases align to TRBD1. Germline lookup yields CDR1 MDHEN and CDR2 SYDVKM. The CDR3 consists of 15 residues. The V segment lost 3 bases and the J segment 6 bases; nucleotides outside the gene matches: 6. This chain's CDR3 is CASSLGDRVTQPQHF. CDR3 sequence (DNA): TGTGCCAGCAGTTTGGGGGACAGGGTTACTCAGCCCCAGCATTTT.

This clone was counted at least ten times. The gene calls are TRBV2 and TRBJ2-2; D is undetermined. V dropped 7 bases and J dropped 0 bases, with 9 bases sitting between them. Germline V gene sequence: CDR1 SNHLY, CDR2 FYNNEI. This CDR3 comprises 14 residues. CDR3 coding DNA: TGTGCCAGCATACCACTCGCGAACACCGGGGAGCTGTTTTTT. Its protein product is CASIPLANTGELFF. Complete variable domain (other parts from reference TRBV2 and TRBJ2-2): EPEVTQTPSHQVTQMGQEVILRCVPISNHLYFYWYRQILGQKVEFLVSFYNNEISEKSEIFDDQFSVERPDGSNFTLKIRSTKLEDSAMYFCASIPLANTGELFFGEGSRLTVL.

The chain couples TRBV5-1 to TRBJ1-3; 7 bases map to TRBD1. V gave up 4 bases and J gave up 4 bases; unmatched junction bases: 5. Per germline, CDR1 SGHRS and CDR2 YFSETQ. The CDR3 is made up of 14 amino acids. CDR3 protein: CASSHGTVGNTIYF. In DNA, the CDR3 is TGCGCCAGCAGCCACGGGACAGTAGGAAACACCATATATTTT. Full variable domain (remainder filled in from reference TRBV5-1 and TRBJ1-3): KAGVTQTPRYLIKTRGQQVTLSCSPISGHRSVSWYQQTPGQGLQFLFEYFSETQRNKGNFPGRFSGRQFSNSRSEMNVSTLELGDSALYLCASSHGTVGNTIYFGEGSWLTVV.

CDR3 in DNA: TGTGCCAGTAGTATTGGTCTAGCGACCTACAATGAGCAGTTCTTC. Protein: CASSIGLATYNEQFF. The gene calls are TRBV19 and TRBJ2-1, with TRBD2 as a possible D gene (6 bases). The V gene lost 3 bases and the J gene lost 2 bases, with 11 bases spanning the gap. Looked up from germline, CDR1 is LNHDA and CDR2 is SQIVND (reference sequence). The length of the CDR3 is 15 residues.

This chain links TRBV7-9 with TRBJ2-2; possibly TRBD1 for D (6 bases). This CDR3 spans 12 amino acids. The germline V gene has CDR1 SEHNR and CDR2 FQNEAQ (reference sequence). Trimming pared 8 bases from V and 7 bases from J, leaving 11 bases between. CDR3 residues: CASATGSGELFF. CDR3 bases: TGTGCCAGCGCTACAGGGAGCGGGGAGCTGTTTTTT.

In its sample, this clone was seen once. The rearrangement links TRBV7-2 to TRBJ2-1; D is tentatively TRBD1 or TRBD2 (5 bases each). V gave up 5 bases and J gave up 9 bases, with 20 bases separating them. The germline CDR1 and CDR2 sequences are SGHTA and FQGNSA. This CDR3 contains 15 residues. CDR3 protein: CASSRVALVGGEQFF. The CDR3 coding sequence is TGTGCCAGCAGCCGCGTTGCGCTAGTTGGGGGTGAGCAGTTCTTC.

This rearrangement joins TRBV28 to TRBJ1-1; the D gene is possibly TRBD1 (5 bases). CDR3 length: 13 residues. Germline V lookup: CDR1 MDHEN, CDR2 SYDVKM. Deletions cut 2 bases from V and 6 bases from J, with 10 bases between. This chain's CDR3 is CASSLEGFPEAFF. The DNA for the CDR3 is TGTGCCAGCAGTTTAGAGGGGTTTCCTGAAGCTTTCTTT. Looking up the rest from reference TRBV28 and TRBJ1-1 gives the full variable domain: DVKVTQSSRYLVKRTGEKVFLECVQDMDHENMFWYRQDPGLGLRLIYFSYDVKMKEKGDIPEGYSVSREKKERFSLILESASTNQTSMYLCASSLEGFPEAFFGQGTRLTVV.

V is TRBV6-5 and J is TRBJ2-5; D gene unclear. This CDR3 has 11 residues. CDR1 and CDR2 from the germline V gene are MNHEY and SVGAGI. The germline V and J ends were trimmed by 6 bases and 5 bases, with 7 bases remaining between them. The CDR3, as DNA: TGTGCCAGCAGGACCGGGGAGACCCAGTACTTC. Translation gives CASRTGETQYF.

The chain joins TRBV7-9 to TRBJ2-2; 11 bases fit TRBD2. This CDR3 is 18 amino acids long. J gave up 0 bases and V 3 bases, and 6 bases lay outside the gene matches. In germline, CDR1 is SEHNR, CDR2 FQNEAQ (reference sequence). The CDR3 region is CASSLSSGRPSNTGELFF. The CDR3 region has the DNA TGTGCCAGCAGCTTGTCTAGCGGGAGGCCTTCGAACACCGGGGAGCTGTTTTTT.

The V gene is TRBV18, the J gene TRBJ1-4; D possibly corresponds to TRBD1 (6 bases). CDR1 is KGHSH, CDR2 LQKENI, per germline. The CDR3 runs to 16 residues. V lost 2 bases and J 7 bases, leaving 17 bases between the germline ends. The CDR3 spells CASSPGARQVSEKLFF. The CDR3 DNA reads TGTGCCAGCTCACCAGGGGCCCGACAGGTCTCTGAAAAACTGTTTTTT.

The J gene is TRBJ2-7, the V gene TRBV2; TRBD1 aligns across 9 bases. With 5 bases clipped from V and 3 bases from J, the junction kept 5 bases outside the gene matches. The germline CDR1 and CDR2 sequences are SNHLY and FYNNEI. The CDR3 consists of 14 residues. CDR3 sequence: CASSSRTGDYEQYF. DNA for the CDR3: TGTGCCAGCAGTTCCAGGACAGGGGACTACGAGCAGTACTTC.

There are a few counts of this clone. Here the CDR3 reads CASSQSPTDTQYF. In DNA, the CDR3 is TGTGCCAGCAGCCAGTCTCCCACGGATACGCAGTATTTT. The rearrangement uses TRBV2 and TRBJ2-3; no reliable D call. The V gene's germline CDR1 is SNHLY and CDR2 FYNNEI. Trimming pared 6 bases from V and 6 bases from J, leaving 13 bases between. The CDR3 totals 13 residues.

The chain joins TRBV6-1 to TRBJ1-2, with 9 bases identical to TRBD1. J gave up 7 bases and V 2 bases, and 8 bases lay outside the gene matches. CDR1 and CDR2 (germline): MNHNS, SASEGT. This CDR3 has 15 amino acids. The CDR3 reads CASSEPGTGQSGYTF. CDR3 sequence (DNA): TGTGCCAGCAGTGAACCAGGGACAGGGCAGTCTGGCTACACCTTC.

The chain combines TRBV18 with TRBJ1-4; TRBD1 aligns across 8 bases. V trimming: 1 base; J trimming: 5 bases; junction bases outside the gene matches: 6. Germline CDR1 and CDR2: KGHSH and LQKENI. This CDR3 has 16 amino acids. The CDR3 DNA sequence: TGTGCCAGCTCACCACAAACCCCAGGGGGCAATGAAAAACTGTTTTTT. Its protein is CASSPQTPGGNEKLFF.

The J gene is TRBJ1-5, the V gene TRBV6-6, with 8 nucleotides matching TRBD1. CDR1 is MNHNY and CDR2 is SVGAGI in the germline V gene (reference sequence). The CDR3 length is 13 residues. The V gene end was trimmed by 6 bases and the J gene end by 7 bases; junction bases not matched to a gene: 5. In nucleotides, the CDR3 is TGTGCCAGCAGGCCCCAGGGGGCCCAGCCCCAGCATTTT. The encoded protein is CASRPQGAQPQHF.

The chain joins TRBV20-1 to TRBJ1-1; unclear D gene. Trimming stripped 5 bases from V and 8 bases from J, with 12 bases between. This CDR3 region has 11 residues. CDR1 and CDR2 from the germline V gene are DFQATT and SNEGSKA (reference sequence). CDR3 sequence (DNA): TGCAGTGCTCCTCAGACCCAGGAAGCTTTCTTT. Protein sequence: CSAPQTQEAFF.

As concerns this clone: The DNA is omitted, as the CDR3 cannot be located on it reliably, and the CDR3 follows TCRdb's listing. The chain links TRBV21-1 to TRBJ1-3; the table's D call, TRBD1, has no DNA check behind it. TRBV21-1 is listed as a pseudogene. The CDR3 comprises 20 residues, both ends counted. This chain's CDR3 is CASSKGQGAFSFGSGNTIYF.

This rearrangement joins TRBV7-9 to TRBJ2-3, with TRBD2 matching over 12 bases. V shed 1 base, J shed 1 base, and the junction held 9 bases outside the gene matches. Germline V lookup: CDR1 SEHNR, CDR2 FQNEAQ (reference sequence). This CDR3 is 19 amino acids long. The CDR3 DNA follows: TGTGCCAGCAGCTTAGGGATGTCTAGCGGGAGGGGTGGCACAGATACGCAGTATTTT. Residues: CASSLGMSSGRGGTDTQYF.

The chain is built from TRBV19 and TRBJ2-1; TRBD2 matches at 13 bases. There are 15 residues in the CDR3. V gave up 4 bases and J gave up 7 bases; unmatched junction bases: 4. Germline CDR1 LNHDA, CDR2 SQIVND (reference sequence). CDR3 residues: CASSTGTSGTNEQFF. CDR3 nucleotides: TGTGCCAGTAGTACGGGGACTAGCGGGACGAATGAGCAGTTCTTC. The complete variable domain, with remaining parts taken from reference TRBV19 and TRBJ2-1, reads DGGITQSPKYLFRKEGQNVTLSCEQNLNHDAMYWYRQDPGQGLRLIYYSQIVNDFQKGDIAEGYSVSREKKESFPLTVTSAQKNPTAFYLCASSTGTSGTNEQFFGPGTRLTVL.

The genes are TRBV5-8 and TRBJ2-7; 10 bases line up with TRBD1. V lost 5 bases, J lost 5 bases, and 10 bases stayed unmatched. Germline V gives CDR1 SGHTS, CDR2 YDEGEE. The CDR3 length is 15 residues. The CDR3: CASSSGDRGAHEQYF. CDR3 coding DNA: TGTGCCAGCAGTTCGGGGGACAGGGGAGCCCACGAGCAGTACTTC.

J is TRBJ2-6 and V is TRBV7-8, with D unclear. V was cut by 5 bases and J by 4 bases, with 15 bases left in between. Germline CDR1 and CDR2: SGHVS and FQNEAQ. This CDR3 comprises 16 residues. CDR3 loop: CASSLPTGLGANVLTF. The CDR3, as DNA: TGTGCCAGCAGCCTACCGACGGGCCTGGGGGCCAACGTCCTGACTTTC.

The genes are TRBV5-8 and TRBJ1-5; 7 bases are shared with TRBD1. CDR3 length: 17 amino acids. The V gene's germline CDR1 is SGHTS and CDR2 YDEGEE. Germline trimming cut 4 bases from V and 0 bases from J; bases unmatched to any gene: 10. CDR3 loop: CASSPGQIPYSNQPQHF. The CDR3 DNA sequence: TGTGCCAGCAGCCCGGGACAGATACCTTATAGCAATCAGCCCCAGCATTTT.

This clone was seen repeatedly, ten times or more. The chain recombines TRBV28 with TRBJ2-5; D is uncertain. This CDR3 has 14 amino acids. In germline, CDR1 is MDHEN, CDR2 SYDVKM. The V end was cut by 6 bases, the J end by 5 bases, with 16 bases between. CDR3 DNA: TGTGCCAGCAGACCTTCGCGGAGTTGGGAGACCCAGTACTTC. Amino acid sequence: CASRPSRSWETQYF.